Listed below are T cell receptor beta chains from one sample, sequenced in a study of blood T cells in healthy people across ages. TCRdb fed the 5' RACE reads into MiXCR, producing one record per CDR3 protein. The repertoire holds about 1.4 million distinct CDR3 sequences, approximately 63% seen once, with about 6.3% in the top ten. Sequences were obtained from blood. The receptors were gathered from a man aged 18 to 29 in good health. The CDR3 runs from the conserved cysteine through the conserved F or W. Fields, in order: CDR3 DNA, CDR3 protein, J gene, D gene, clone size, V gene. A D gene is named only where the DNA matches it firmly. Size values are once, few and many counts, or a class for expanded clones, and some rows have none.

DNA: TGCAGCGTCGGTACAGGTGGTGACTCACCCCTCCACTTT
CDR3: CSVGTGGDSPLHF
J: TRBJ1-6
D: NA
size: NA
V: TRBV29-1

DNA: TGCAGTGCCATGCCAGGAAGACTCAACAATGAGCAGTTCTTC
CDR3: CSAMPGRLNNEQFF
J: TRBJ2-1
D: NA
size: NA
V: TRBV20-1

DNA: TGTGCCAGCAGGGGTTTGATACAAGAGACCCAGTACTTC
CDR3: CASRGLIQETQYF
J: TRBJ2-5
D: NA
size: NA
V: TRBV27

DNA: TGTGCCAGCAGACCCCTGGGGGGTCCGGATGAGCAGTACTTC
CDR3: CASRPLGGPDEQYF
J: TRBJ2-5
D: NA
size: few
V: TRBV27

DNA: TGTGCCAGCAGCCACAAGCGGGGTTTGTCCTACGAGCAGTACTTC
CDR3: CASSHKRGLSYEQYF
J: TRBJ2-7
D: TRBD2
size: NA
V: TRBV7-8

DNA: TGTGCCTGGAGTCTTGGACAAGAAGTCTCACCCCTCCACTTT
CDR3: CAWSLGQEVSPLHF
J: TRBJ1-6
D: NA
size: NA
V: TRBV30

DNA: TGCGCCAGCAGCGCGTCCGGGACAGAGAACACTGAAGCTTTCTTT
CDR3: CASSASGTENTEAFF
J: TRBJ1-1
D: TRBD1
size: once
V: TRBV5-1

DNA: TGTGCCAGCAGCTTCCGGGACAGTGACATGGCTACGCAGTATTTT
CDR3: CASSFRDSDMATQYF
J: TRBJ2-3
D: TRBD1
size: NA
V: TRBV7-6

DNA: TGTGCCAGCAGTGACAGGAGCTCTGGGGCCAACGTCCTGACTTTC
CDR3: CASSDRSSGANVLTF
J: TRBJ2-6
D: NA
size: NA
V: TRBV6-1

DNA: TGTGCCAGCAACCCCCGCTCCTACAATGAGCAGTTCTTC
CDR3: CASNPRSYNEQFF
J: TRBJ2-1
D: NA
size: NA
V: TRBV6-1

DNA: TGCAGTGCTACGCCGGGACTAGGCACAGATACGCAGTATTTT
CDR3: CSATPGLGTDTQYF
J: TRBJ2-3
D: TRBD2
size: NA
V: TRBV20-1

DNA: TGTGCCAGCAGTGAAGTCATCTACAATGAGCAGTTCTTC
CDR3: CASSEVIYNEQFF
J: TRBJ2-1
D: NA
size: few
V: TRBV6-1

DNA: TGTGCAAGCAGCCTTAGGGGCAGCGCGTACCAAGAGACCCAGTACTTC
CDR3: CASSLRGSAYQETQYF
J: TRBJ2-5
D: NA
size: few
V: TRBV28

DNA: TGTGCCACCAGTGACTCCTCGATCCCCCCAGATACGCAGTATTTT
CDR3: CATSDSSIPPDTQYF
J: TRBJ2-3
D: NA
size: NA
V: TRBV24-1

DNA: TGTGCCAGCAGTGACGGGCAGCTGATCGCCGAAAAACTGTTTTTT
CDR3: CASSDGQLIAEKLFF
J: TRBJ1-4
D: NA
size: NA
V: TRBV6-1

DNA: TGTGCCAGCAGTTTTAATTTGTACCAGCCCCAGCATTTT
CDR3: CASSFNLYQPQHF
J: TRBJ1-5
D: NA
size: few
V: TRBV12-3/TRBV12-4

DNA: TGTGCCAGCAGCCCCTCCTTCCCAGCGGACAAATACAATGAGCAGTTCTTC
CDR3: CASSPSFPADKYNEQFF
J: TRBJ2-1
D: NA
size: NA
V: TRBV27

DNA: TGCAGTGCTAGGGGGACAGGGCCATACAATGAGCAGTTCTTC
CDR3: CSARGTGPYNEQFF
J: TRBJ2-1
D: TRBD1
size: few
V: TRBV20-1

DNA: TGTGCCAGCAGCCATGACCCCTCCTACGAGCAGTACTTC
CDR3: CASSHDPSYEQYF
J: TRBJ2-7
D: NA
size: NA
V: TRBV3-1

DNA: TGCGCCAGCGGCACCGCGGGCCGAAACTATGGCTACACCTTC
CDR3: CASGTAGRNYGYTF
J: TRBJ1-2
D: NA
size: few
V: TRBV4-1

DNA: TGTGCCAGCAGTTTTAGTCGGACAGGTGGGAATGAGCAGTTCTTC
CDR3: CASSFSRTGGNEQFF
J: TRBJ2-1
D: TRBD1
size: few
V: TRBV27

DNA: TGTGCCACCACTCAGACAGATAACTATGGCTACACCTTC
CDR3: CATTQTDNYGYTF
J: TRBJ1-2
D: NA
size: NA
V: TRBV12-3/TRBV12-4

DNA: TGTGCCAGCAGTTTAATGGGGGGATTAGTAACTGAAGCTTTCTTT
CDR3: CASSLMGGLVTEAFF
J: TRBJ1-1
D: NA
size: NA
V: TRBV27

DNA: TGTGCCAGCAGTCCAGACACTCCGGAGTACTTC
CDR3: CASSPDTPEYF
J: TRBJ2-4
D: NA
size: NA
V: TRBV27